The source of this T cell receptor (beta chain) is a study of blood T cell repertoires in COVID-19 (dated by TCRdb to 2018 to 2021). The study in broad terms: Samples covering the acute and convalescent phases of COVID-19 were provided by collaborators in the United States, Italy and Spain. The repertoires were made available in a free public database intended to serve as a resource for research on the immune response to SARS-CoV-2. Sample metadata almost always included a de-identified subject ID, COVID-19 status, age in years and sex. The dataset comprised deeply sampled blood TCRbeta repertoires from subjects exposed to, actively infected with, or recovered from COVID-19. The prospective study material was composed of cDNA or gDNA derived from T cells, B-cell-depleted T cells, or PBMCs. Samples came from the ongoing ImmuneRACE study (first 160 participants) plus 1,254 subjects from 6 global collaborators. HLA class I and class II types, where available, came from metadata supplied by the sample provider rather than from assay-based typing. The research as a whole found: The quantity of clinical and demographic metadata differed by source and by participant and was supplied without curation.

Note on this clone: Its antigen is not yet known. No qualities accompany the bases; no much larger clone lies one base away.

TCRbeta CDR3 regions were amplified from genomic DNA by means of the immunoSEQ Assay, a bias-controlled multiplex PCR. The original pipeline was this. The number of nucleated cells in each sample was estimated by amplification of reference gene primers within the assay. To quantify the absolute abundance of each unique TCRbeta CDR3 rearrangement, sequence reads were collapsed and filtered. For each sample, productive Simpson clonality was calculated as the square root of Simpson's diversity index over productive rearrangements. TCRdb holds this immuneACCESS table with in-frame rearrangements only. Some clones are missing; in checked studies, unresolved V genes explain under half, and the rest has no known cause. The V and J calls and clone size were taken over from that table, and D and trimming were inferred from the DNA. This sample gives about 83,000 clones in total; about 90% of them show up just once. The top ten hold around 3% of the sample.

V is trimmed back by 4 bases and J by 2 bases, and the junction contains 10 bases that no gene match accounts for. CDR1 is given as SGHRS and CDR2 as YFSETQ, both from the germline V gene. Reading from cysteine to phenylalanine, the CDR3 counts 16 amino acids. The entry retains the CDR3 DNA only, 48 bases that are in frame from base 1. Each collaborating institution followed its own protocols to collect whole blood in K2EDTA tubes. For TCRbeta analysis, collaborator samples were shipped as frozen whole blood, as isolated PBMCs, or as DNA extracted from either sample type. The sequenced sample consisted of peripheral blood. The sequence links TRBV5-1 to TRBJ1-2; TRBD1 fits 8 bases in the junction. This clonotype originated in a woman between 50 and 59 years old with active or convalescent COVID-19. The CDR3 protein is CASSPNWTGRNYGYTF. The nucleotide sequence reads TGCGCCAGCAGCCCAAACTGGACAGGGAGAAACTATGGCTACACCTTC.